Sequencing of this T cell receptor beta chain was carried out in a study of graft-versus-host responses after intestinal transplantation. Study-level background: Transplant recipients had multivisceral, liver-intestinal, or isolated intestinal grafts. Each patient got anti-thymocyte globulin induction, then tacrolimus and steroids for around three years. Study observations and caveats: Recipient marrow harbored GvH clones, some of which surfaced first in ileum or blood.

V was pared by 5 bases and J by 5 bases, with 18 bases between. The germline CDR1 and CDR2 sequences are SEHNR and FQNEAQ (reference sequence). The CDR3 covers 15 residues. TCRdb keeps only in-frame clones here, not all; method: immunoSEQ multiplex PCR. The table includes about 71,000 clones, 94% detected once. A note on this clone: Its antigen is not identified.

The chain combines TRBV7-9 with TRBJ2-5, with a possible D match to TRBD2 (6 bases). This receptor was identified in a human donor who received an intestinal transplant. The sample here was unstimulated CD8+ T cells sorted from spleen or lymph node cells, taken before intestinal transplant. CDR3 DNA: TGTGCCAGCAGCCCTGCCCCGGGGGTGGTGGAGACCCAGTACTTC. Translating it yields CASSPAPGVVETQYF. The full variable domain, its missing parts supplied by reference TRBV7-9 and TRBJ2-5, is DTGVSQNPRHKITKRGQNVTFRCDPISEHNRLYWYRQTLGQGPEFLTYFQNEAQLEKSRLLSDRFSAERPKGSFSTLEIQRTEQGDSAMYLCASSPAPGVVETQYFGPGTRLLVL.